One and the same sample provided the 30 T cell receptor beta chains below, sequenced in a study of T cells in Graves' hyperthyroidism and ophthalmopathy (dated by TCRdb to the late 2010s). Receptor libraries were prepared by multiplex PCR. Sequencing was carried out with an Illumina HiSeq 2000. Amplification of TCR beta CDR3 regions was carried out from RNA transcripts. The first round of RT-PCR for the TCR CDR3 was performed with the HTBI primer set and the Qiagen OneStep RT-PCR kit. TCRdb reanalyzed the raw reads on its own, using fastp at Q25 for trimming and MiXCR for clone calling, and kept in-frame beta chains. For every CDR3 protein sequence, its rows merge into one entry that carries the most common genes and DNA. The sample includes fewer than 600,000 distinct CDR3 sequences, with around 15% observed a single time. The top ten constitute about 15% of the sample. Sequencing was done on a sample of blood. The receptors shown here come from a woman in her 40s with Graves' hyperthyroidism.

The chain couples TRBV7-3 to TRBJ2-1; the D gene could be TRBD1 or TRBD2 (5 bases each). Germline CDR1 is SGHTA and CDR2 is FQGTGA. With 8 bases removed from V and 7 bases from J, the gap between germline ends came to 18 bases. This CDR3 spans 14 amino acids. The CDR3 loop is CASCEGSGVNEQFF. The CDR3 bases are TGTGCCAGCTGTGAGGGGTCTGGGGTGAATGAGCAGTTCTTC.

This clonotype came up many times. This chain joins TRBV11-2 and TRBJ1-1, with 10 bases aligning to TRBD1. Germline V CDR1 and CDR2: SGHAT, FQNNGV. This CDR3 region has 13 residues. The trim removed 5 bases at V and 7 bases at J, leaving 4 bases unmatched. CDR3: CASSRGTGVEAFF. The CDR3 region has the DNA TGTGCCAGCAGCAGAGGGACAGGGGTTGAAGCTTTCTTT.

At least ten counts were recorded for this clonotype. The chain carries TRBV4-1 and TRBJ1-5, with D unresolved. Per the germline V gene, CDR1 is MGHRA and CDR2 is YSYEKL. Deletions cut 3 bases from V and 2 bases from J, with 14 bases between. There are 16 residues in the CDR3. The CDR3 DNA is TGCGCCAGCAGCCATTCCATCCGGGATCGCAATCAGCCCCAGCATTTT. Protein product: CASSHSIRDRNQPQHF.

This clonotype was picked up many times. This sequence joins TRBV7-2 and TRBJ2-7, with 11 bases identical to TRBD2. Germline values: CDR1 SGHTA, CDR2 FQGNSA. The CDR3 spans 15 residues. Trimming cost V 1 base and J 7 bases; bases outside gene matches: 6. Here the CDR3 DNA reads TGTGCCAGCAGCTTAGTGACTAGCGGGACGGGTGAGCAGTACTTC. Translation gives CASSLVTSGTGEQYF.

Only a few counts were recorded for this clonotype. The chain combines TRBV10-1 with TRBJ2-1; the match to TRBD2 covers 10 bases. Germline V CDR1 and CDR2: WNHNN, SYGVQD (reference sequence). V dropped 1 base and J dropped 5; count of bases not matched to a gene: 8. CDR3 length: 17 amino acids. CDR3 DNA sequence: TGCGCCAGCAGTGAGTTTAGAACTAGCGGGATAAACAATGAGCAGTTCTTC. This sequence encodes CASSEFRTSGINNEQFF.

This clonotype was observed at least ten times. V and J are TRBV20-1 and TRBJ2-7, with D possibly TRBD1 on 6 matching bases. V was clipped by 4 bases and J by 3 bases, with 7 bases between them. Germline loops: CDR1 DFQATT, CDR2 SNEGSKA (reference sequence). The CDR3 totals 11 residues. The CDR3 sequence is CSATGDYEQYF. As DNA, the CDR3 is TGCAGTGCTACAGGGGACTACGAGCAGTACTTC.

This clonotype was observed many times. This chain uses TRBV20-1 with TRBJ1-5; D perhaps matches TRBD1 (6 bases). This CDR3 has 17 residues. The germline V gene encodes CDR1 DFQATT and CDR2 SNEGSKA (reference sequence). Trimming took 6 bases from V and 0 from J, leaving 21 bases between them. DNA of the CDR3: TGCAGTGCCCCCGTGGGGCAGGGGAGATATAGCAATCAGCCCCAGCATTTT. It encodes CSAPVGQGRYSNQPQHF.

This clonotype showed up many times. The genes are TRBV3-1 and TRBJ2-2; unclear D gene. The CDR3 is made up of 16 amino acids. Trimming took 5 bases from V and 5 from J, leaving 18 bases between them. Germline V gene sequence: CDR1 LGHDT, CDR2 YNNKEL (reference sequence). The CDR3, as DNA: TGTGCCAGCAGCTTCATGCTACCCTTAGAAACCGGGGAGCTGTTTTTT. This gives the protein CASSFMLPLETGELFF.

This clonotype was seen a handful of times. The chain couples TRBV13 to TRBJ1-1; 7 positions agree with TRBD1. V lost 5 bases, J lost 4 bases, and 7 bases stayed unmatched. Germline CDR1 reads PRHDT; CDR2 reads FYEKMQ (reference sequence). The CDR3 has 14 residues. In DNA, the CDR3 is TGTGCCAGCAGCATAGAGGGGGCGCGCACTGAAGCTTTCTTT. Translated: CASSIEGARTEAFF.

This clonotype was detected ten times or more. This rearrangement joins TRBV2 to TRBJ2-1; a weak D match, TRBD1 (5 bases). Trimming removed 7 bases at V and 5 bases at J, with 12 bases between. Per the germline V gene, CDR1 is SNHLY and CDR2 is FYNNEI. The CDR3 runs 13 residues. The CDR3 DNA follows: TGTGCCAGCATACAGGACATTAACAATGAGCAGTTCTTC. This encodes CASIQDINNEQFF.

This clonotype turned up a few times. The CDR3 bases are TGTGCCAGCAGCCAAGCCGGGGGGCCGGGCACTGAAGCTTTCTTT. Encoded protein: CASSQAGGPGTEAFF. The chain has TRBV14 and TRBJ1-1, with D possibly TRBD1 on 6 matching bases. This CDR3 region has 15 residues. Trimming took 1 base from V and 4 from J, leaving 13 bases between them. Germline V CDR1 and CDR2: SGHDN, FVKESK.

This clonotype was counted many times. The chain employs TRBV3-1 and TRBJ2-3; no reliable D call. V lost 0 bases, J lost 0 bases, and 13 bases lay in between. Germline V gene data show CDR1 as LGHDT and CDR2 as YNNKEL (reference sequence). The CDR3 totals 17 residues. The CDR3: CASSQDKPTLSTDTQYF. The CDR3 nucleotides read TGTGCCAGCAGCCAAGATAAGCCAACCCTTAGCACAGATACGCAGTATTTT.

This rearrangement joins TRBV30 to TRBJ2-5; 7 nucleotides agree with TRBD2. This CDR3 comprises 13 residues. Germline V gene lookup returns CDR1 GTSNPN and CDR2 SVGIG (reference sequence). The V segment lost 0 bases and the J segment 4 bases; nucleotides outside the gene matches: 2. Here the CDR3 DNA reads TGTGCCTGGAGTGTACGACTAGCAGAGACCCAGTACTTC. Translating gives CAWSVRLAETQYF.

This clonotype was counted a few times. This chain uses TRBV4-1 with TRBJ2-1; D is possibly TRBD2 (5 bases). Germline V CDR1 and CDR2: MGHRA, YSYEKL. V was pared by 4 bases and J by 2 bases, with 12 bases between. The length of the CDR3 is 15 residues. This CDR3 is CASSPPEGAYNEQFF. In DNA form, the CDR3 reads TGCGCCAGCAGCCCCCCCGAGGGCGCCTACAATGAGCAGTTCTTC.

This clonotype has ten or more counts. The chain carries TRBV6-2 or TRBV6-3 and TRBJ2-7; D is possibly TRBD2 (5 bases). The ends were cut back, 7 bases at V and 0 bases at J, with 13 bases in the middle. Germline CDR1 MNHEY, CDR2 SVGEGT. The length of the CDR3 is 14 residues. CDR3 bases: TGTGCCAGCACCCTAACGGGGAGCTCCTACGAGCAGTACTTC. Encoded protein: CASTLTGSSYEQYF.

J is TRBJ2-1 and V is TRBV2, with a possible D match to TRBD1 (6 bases). V was trimmed by 4 bases and J by 9 bases, leaving 13 bases between them. The CDR3 loop spans 13 amino acids. Germline values: CDR1 SNHLY, CDR2 FYNNEI. The chain's CDR3 is CASSGGPSGEQFF. CDR3 in DNA: TGTGCCAGCAGTGGGGGGCCCTCGGGTGAGCAGTTCTTC.

The chain joins TRBV20-1 to TRBJ2-1; 9 bases fit TRBD2. This CDR3 region has 15 residues. CDR1 and CDR2 from the germline V gene are DFQATT and SNEGSKA (reference sequence). Unmatched junction bases numbered 7, after V lost 0 bases and J lost 7 bases. CDR3 sequence (DNA): TGCAGTGCTAGAGATCTTAGCGGGGGTCTAAATGAGCAGTTCTTC. As protein: CSARDLSGGLNEQFF.

This clonotype has ten or more counts. The J gene is TRBJ2-7, the V gene TRBV27, with 9 bases that match TRBD2. The CDR3 is made up of 17 amino acids. Per germline, CDR1 MNHEY and CDR2 SMNVEV (reference sequence). The ends lost 5 bases at V and 3 bases at J; junction bases unmatched: 14. CDR3 residues: CASSPRWRLAGYYEQYF. The CDR3 nucleotides are TGTGCCAGCAGTCCCAGGTGGAGGCTAGCGGGATACTACGAGCAGTACTTC.

The J gene is TRBJ2-1, the V gene TRBV2; no definite D call. V gave up 2 bases and J gave up 7 bases, with 15 bases separating them. CDR3 size: 15 residues. Germline-derived CDR1 and CDR2 are SNHLY and FYNNEI. CDR3 DNA: TGTGCCAGCAGTGAACTACGAATAGGGAAGAATGAGCAGTTCTTC. It is translated as CASSELRIGKNEQFF.

This clonotype came up many times. The rearrangement joins TRBV7-9 to TRBJ1-2; the D gene is possibly TRBD1 (6 bases). Germline V lookup: CDR1 SEHNR, CDR2 FQNEAQ (reference sequence). V shed 5 bases and J shed 0 bases, with 16 bases lying between them. The CDR3 extends over 16 amino acids. This chain's CDR3 is CASSLIQGLANYGYTF. Here the CDR3 DNA reads TGTGCCAGCAGCCTTATACAGGGACTCGCTAACTATGGCTACACCTTC.

This clonotype was detected many times. The rearrangement joins TRBV5-1 to TRBJ1-2; 7 nucleotides align to TRBD1. From germline, CDR1 is SGHRS and CDR2 YFSETQ. The ends lost 7 bases at V and 4 bases at J; junction bases unmatched: 7. CDR3 length equals 13 residues. The CDR3 bases are TGCGCCAGCGCCGGGACAGAGATCTATGGCTACACCTTC. Residues: CASAGTEIYGYTF.

This clonotype was seen ten or more times. This sequence joins TRBV5-1 and TRBJ2-5; 11 nucleotides line up with TRBD2. This CDR3 contains 15 residues. Germline V gene lookup returns CDR1 SGHRS and CDR2 YFSETQ. J lost 4 bases, V lost 6 bases, and 8 bases had no gene match. The CDR3 spells CASKVLAGAGETQYF. CDR3 nucleotides: TGCGCCAGCAAAGTACTAGCGGGAGCGGGAGAGACCCAGTACTTC.

Ten or more counts support this clonotype. V is TRBV30 and J is TRBJ2-5; no definite D call. The V end lost 4 bases, the J end lost 7 bases, and 16 bases lay between the germline ends. Germline CDR1 GTSNPN, CDR2 SVGIG (reference sequence). The CDR3 runs 13 residues. DNA for the CDR3: TGTGCCTGGACTCCTTCCCCGTCCGGGACCCAGTACTTC. This sequence encodes CAWTPSPSGTQYF.

This clonotype was seen at least ten times. The junction does not match germline at one end; this may be a read error. The chain joins TRBV3-1 to TRBJ1-2, with D uncertain. Germline CDR1 and CDR2: LGHDT and YNNKEL (reference sequence). The length of the CDR3 is 13 residues. CDR3 nucleotides: TGTGCCAGCAGTCAAGGACTTTCCTATGGCTACACCTTC. Translating gives CASSQGLSYGYTF.

This clonotype was seen repeatedly, ten times or more. The germline gene is not matched at one end of the junction; a read error may be the cause. This sequence joins TRBV5-1 and TRBJ2-7; D gene uncertain. Per germline, CDR1 SGHRS and CDR2 YFSETQ. This CDR3 is built from 13 residues. The CDR3 DNA is TGTGCCAGCAGTCTTGACGGCGCCTACGAGCAGTACTTC. This encodes CASSLDGAYEQYF. Supplemented by reference TRBV5-1 and TRBJ2-7, the full variable domain reads KAGVTQTPRYLIKTRGQQVTLSCSPISGHRSVSWYQQTPGQGLQFLFEYFSETQRNKGNFPGRFSGRQFSNSRSEMNVSTLELGDSALYLCASSLDGAYEQYFGPGTRLTVT.

This clonotype was seen repeatedly, ten times or more. The V gene is TRBV7-2, the J gene TRBJ1-1, with D unresolved. Germline V gene lookup returns CDR1 SGHTA and CDR2 FQGNSA. This CDR3 contains 14 residues. V lost 1 base and J 1 base, leaving 7 bases between the germline ends. The CDR3 sequence is CASSLDATNTEAFF. The CDR3 DNA follows: TGTGCCAGCAGCTTAGATGCAACGAACACTGAAGCTTTCTTT.

The V and J genes are TRBV12-3 or TRBV12-4 and TRBJ2-3; 13 nucleotides match TRBD2. This CDR3 is 16 amino acids long. J was trimmed by 6 bases and V by 6 bases; bases with no gene match: 9. As DNA, the CDR3 is TGTGCCAGCAGACCCGGGACTAGCGGGACTGGTGATACGCAGTATTTT. Translation: CASRPGTSGTGDTQYF.

This clonotype was recorded many times. V is TRBV2 and J is TRBJ2-3, with 8 nucleotides matching TRBD2. V was pared by 3 bases and J by 7 bases, with 3 bases of the junction left unmatched. The CDR3 runs 13 residues. Germline loops: CDR1 SNHLY, CDR2 FYNNEI. The CDR3 protein is CASSDGGANTQYF. DNA of the CDR3: TGTGCCAGCAGTGACGGGGGGGCCAATACGCAGTATTTT. The full variable domain, completed using reference TRBV2 and TRBJ2-3, is EPEVTQTPSHQVTQMGQEVILRCVPISNHLYFYWYRQILGQKVEFLVSFYNNEISEKSEIFDDQFSVERPDGSNFTLKIRSTKLEDSAMYFCASSDGGANTQYFGPGTRLTVL.

The chain has TRBV7-2 and TRBJ1-2; perhaps TRBD1 as D (5 bases). Trimming stripped 0 bases from V and 6 bases from J, with 11 bases between. CDR1 is SGHTA and CDR2 is FQGNSA in the germline V gene. The CDR3 runs to 14 residues. The CDR3: CASSLAGTPDGYTF. In DNA form, the CDR3 reads TGTGCCAGCAGCTTAGCTGGGACTCCTGATGGCTACACCTTC.

This clonotype was found many times. The chain has TRBV11-2 and TRBJ2-7, with D unclear. Trimming pared 5 bases from V and 6 bases from J, leaving 17 bases between. Germline V CDR1 and CDR2: SGHAT, FQNNGV. The CDR3 has 14 residues. In nucleotides, the CDR3 is TGTGCCAGCAGCACAGACAACCGTGTGAGCGAGCAGTACTTC. Its translation: CASSTDNRVSEQYF.